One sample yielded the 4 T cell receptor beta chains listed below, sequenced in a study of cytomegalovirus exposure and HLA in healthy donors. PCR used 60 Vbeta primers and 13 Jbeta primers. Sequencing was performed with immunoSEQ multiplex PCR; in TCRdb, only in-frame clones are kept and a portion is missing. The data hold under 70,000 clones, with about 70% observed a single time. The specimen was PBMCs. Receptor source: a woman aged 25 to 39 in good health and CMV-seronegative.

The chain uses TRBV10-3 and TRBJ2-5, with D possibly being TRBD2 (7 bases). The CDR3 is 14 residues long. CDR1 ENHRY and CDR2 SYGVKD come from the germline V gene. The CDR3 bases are TGTACCGAGGGGTGGGGGGGCCTCCAAGAGACCCAGTACTTC. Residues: CTEGWGGLQETQYF.

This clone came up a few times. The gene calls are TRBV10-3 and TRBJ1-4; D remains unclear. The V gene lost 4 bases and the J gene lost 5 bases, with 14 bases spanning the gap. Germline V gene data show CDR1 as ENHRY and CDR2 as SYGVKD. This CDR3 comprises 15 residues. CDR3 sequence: CAISGALGANEKLFF. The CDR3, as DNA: TGTGCCATCAGTGGGGCGTTGGGCGCAAATGAAAAACTGTTTTTT.

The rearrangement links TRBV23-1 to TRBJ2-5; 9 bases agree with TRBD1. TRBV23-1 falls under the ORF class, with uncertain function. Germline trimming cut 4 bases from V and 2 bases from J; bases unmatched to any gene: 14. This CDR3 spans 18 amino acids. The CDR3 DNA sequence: TGCGCCAGCAGTCCTGGGACAGGGCTATGCAAACCACAAGAGACCCAGTACTTC. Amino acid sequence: CASSPGTGLCKPQETQYF.

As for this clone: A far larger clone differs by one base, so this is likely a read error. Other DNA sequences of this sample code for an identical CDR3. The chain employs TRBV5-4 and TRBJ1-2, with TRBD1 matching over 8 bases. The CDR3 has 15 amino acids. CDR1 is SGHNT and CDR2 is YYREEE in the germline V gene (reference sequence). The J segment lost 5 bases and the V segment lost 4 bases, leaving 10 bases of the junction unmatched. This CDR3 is CASSPGTGNAYGYTF. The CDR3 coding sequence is TGTGCCAGCAGCCCCGGGACAGGAAACGCTTATGGCTACACCTTC.